The 28 T cell receptor beta chains reported below all come from one sample, sequenced in a study of T cell changes during pregnancy in multiple sclerosis. The assay was immunoSEQ multiplex PCR, and TCRdb's table has in-frame clones only and misses some. The repertoire holds under 50,000 clones, about 91% seen once, with approximately 0.81% in the top ten. The source material was CD4+ T cells from peripheral blood mononuclear cells, sampled in the third trimester of pregnancy. The receptors were gathered from a female donor with multiple sclerosis, enrolled in a pregnancy study.

The chain recombines TRBV18 with TRBJ1-5; TRBD1 matches 9 bases. Germline values: CDR1 KGHSH, CDR2 LQKENI. The trim removed 3 bases at V and 7 bases at J, leaving 4 bases unmatched. The CDR3 is made up of 14 amino acids. The CDR3 region is CASSPGQGRQPQHF. The CDR3 bases are TGTGCCAGCTCACCGGGACAGGGCCGGCAGCCCCAGCATTTT.

The chain links TRBV28 to TRBJ2-1; TRBD2 matches 14 bases. The CDR3 runs to 16 residues. Germline values: CDR1 MDHEN, CDR2 SYDVKM. Trimming took 6 bases from V and 4 from J; bases not matched to a gene: 5. Written as DNA, the CDR3 is TGTGCCAGCAGACACCGACTAGCGGGAGGGTACAATGAGCAGTTCTTC. Protein sequence: CASRHRLAGGYNEQFF.

This clone was found once. V gene TRBV2 combines with J gene TRBJ2-7; no reliable D call. V shed 0 bases and J shed 2 bases, with 8 bases lying between them. CDR3 length: 14 amino acids. Germline CDR1 reads SNHLY; CDR2 reads FYNNEI. The CDR3 DNA follows: TGTGCCAGCAGTGAAGCACGGGTGGCCTACGAGCAGTACTTC. Amino acids: CASSEARVAYEQYF.

The table lists this clone with a count of one. The chain links TRBV2 to TRBJ2-5; 12 bases match TRBD2. V gave up 6 bases and J gave up 5 bases; unmatched junction bases: 4. CDR3 length: 14 residues. The V gene's germline CDR1 is SNHLY and CDR2 FYNNEI. The CDR3 DNA reads as TGTGCCAGCAGCCCGGGACTAGCGGGTGAGACCCAGTACTTC. Amino acid sequence: CASSPGLAGETQYF.

J is TRBJ2-1 and V is TRBV18; D may be TRBD2 (6 bases). CDR3 length equals 13 residues. Trimming removed 0 bases from V and 13 bases from J, with 13 bases in between. The germline V gene encodes CDR1 KGHSH and CDR2 LQKENI. The CDR3 DNA reads TGTGCCAGCTCACCACCTTCGGGGGAAATTCAGTTCTTC. This gives the protein CASSPPSGEIQFF. Drawing the rest from reference TRBV18 and TRBJ2-1, the complete variable domain is NAGVMQNPRHLVRRRGQEARLRCSPMKGHSHVYWYRQLPEEGLKFMVYLQKENIIDESGMPKERFSAEFPKEGPSILRIQQVVRGDSAAYFCASSPPSGEIQFFGPGTRLTVL.

The V call is TRBV10-2, the J call TRBJ1-2; D is undetermined. The V gene's germline CDR1 is WSHSY and CDR2 SAAADI. The CDR3 is made up of 13 amino acids. V lost 2 bases and J 8 bases, leaving 12 bases between the germline ends. The CDR3: CASSEVREGGYTF. The DNA of the CDR3 is TGCGCCAGCAGTGAGGTGAGGGAGGGAGGCTACACCTTC.

This clone was recorded once. The chain employs TRBV12-5 and TRBJ2-1; perhaps TRBD2 as D (5 bases). The CDR3 is 15 residues long. Trimming stripped 2 bases from V and 7 bases from J, with 15 bases between. Germline V gene sequence: CDR1 LGHNT, CDR2 FRNRAP. CDR3 loop: CASGLSVGKNNEQFF. The CDR3 bases are TGTGCTAGTGGTTTGTCGGTCGGGAAGAATAATGAGCAGTTCTTC. Together with reference TRBV12-5 and TRBJ2-1, the CDR3 gives the full variable domain: DARVTQTPRHKVTEMGQEVTMRCQPILGHNTVFWYRQTMMQGLELLAYFRNRAPLDDSGMPKDRFSAEMPDATLATLKIQPSEPRDSAVYFCASGLSVGKNNEQFFGPGTRLTVL.

The chain combines TRBV7-9 with TRBJ1-5; D ambiguous. The germline V gene has CDR1 SEHNR and CDR2 FQNEAQ (reference sequence). Trimming left V 4 bases short and J 3 bases short, with 7 bases between. The CDR3 spans 13 residues. The CDR3 DNA sequence: TGTGCCAGCAGCTCTAGAACCAATCAGCCCCAGCATTTT. Encoded protein: CASSSRTNQPQHF.

The CDR3 sequence: CASSQRGTSGSEQYF. In DNA, the CDR3 is TGTGCCAGCAGTCAAAGGGGGACTAGCGGGTCCGAGCAGTACTTC. This chain connects TRBV2 to TRBJ2-7, with 12 bases aligning to TRBD2. CDR3 length: 15 amino acids. V lost 5 bases to trimming and J lost 6 bases; unmatched junction nucleotides: 8. From germline, CDR1 is SNHLY and CDR2 FYNNEI.

This chain links TRBV14 with TRBJ2-7; no reliable D call. This CDR3 is 14 amino acids long. Looked up from germline, CDR1 is SGHDN and CDR2 is FVKESK. V gave up 3 bases and J gave up 9 bases, with 18 bases separating them. The CDR3 is CASSQQFSYERQYF. The CDR3 DNA sequence: TGTGCCAGCAGCCAGCAATTCTCCTACGAGCGGCAGTACTTC.

The V gene is TRBV5-4, the J gene TRBJ2-5; D is possibly TRBD2 (5 bases). Germline V gene sequence: CDR1 SGHNT, CDR2 YYREEE (reference sequence). The CDR3 spans 12 residues. V was pared by 7 bases and J by 5 bases, with 12 bases between. CDR3 nucleotides: TGTGCCAGCGCGGCGGGTATGGAGACCCAGTACTTC. Protein: CASAAGMETQYF.

The rearrangement joins TRBV6-1 to TRBJ2-7; 7 bases align to TRBD1. CDR3 size: 15 residues. The V gene's germline CDR1 is MNHNS and CDR2 SASEGT. Germline trimming cut 4 bases from V and 4 bases from J; bases unmatched to any gene: 10. The CDR3 nucleotides are TGTGCCAGCAGTGTTACCGGGACAGCCCTTTACGAGCAGTACTTC. Encoded protein: CASSVTGTALYEQYF.

The chain is built from TRBV28 and TRBJ2-3; weak D call: TRBD2 (6 bases). Deletions cut 1 base from V and 4 bases from J, with 15 bases between. The CDR3 consists of 16 residues. CDR1 is MDHEN and CDR2 is SYDVKM in the germline V gene. Here the CDR3 reads CASSLLGGGRSDTQYF. As DNA, the CDR3 is TGTGCCAGCAGTTTATTGGGGGGAGGAAGGTCAGATACGCAGTATTTT.

The chain links TRBV6-5 to TRBJ1-1, with D hard to call. The germline gives CDR1 MNHEY, CDR2 SVGAGI. V lost 8 bases and J lost 4, with 14 bases in between. The CDR3 runs 13 residues. The CDR3 DNA follows: TGTGCCAGCCATGGGGAGGGCCCCACTGAAGCTTTCTTT. It codes for CASHGEGPTEAFF.

V is TRBV4-3 and J is TRBJ2-1, with a possible D match to TRBD2 (5 bases). Germline V gene sequence: CDR1 LGHNA, CDR2 YSLEER. This CDR3 contains 15 residues. V lost 1 base and J 5 bases, leaving 12 bases between the germline ends. CDR3 region: CASSQGASRHNEQFF. The CDR3 DNA reads TGCGCCAGCAGCCAAGGGGCTAGCCGTCACAATGAGCAGTTCTTC.

The table lists this clone with a count of one. This chain connects TRBV14 to TRBJ2-1; TRBD2 aligns across 13 bases. V was clipped by 6 bases and J by 15 bases; unmatched bases: 8. The germline V gene has CDR1 SGHDN and CDR2 FVKESK. The CDR3 runs 13 residues. The CDR3 sequence: CASSPRTSGSLFF. The DNA of the CDR3 is TGTGCCAGCAGTCCGAGGACTAGCGGGAGTCTGTTCTTC. The whole variable domain, remainder taken from reference TRBV14 and TRBJ2-1, is EAGVTQFPSHSVIEKGQTVTLRCDPISGHDNLYWYRRVMGKEIKFLLHFVKESKQDESGMPNNRFLAERTGGTYSTLKVQPAELEDSGVYFCASSPRTSGSLFFGPGTRLTVL.

V usage is TRBV6-4 and J usage is TRBJ2-1; D unclear. There are 14 residues in the CDR3. Trimming took off 3 bases at V and 6 bases at J, with 12 bases between the two ends. Germline CDR1 reads MRHNA; CDR2 reads SNTAGT. The CDR3 here is CASSEEVRSNEQFF. CDR3 DNA sequence: TGTGCCAGCAGTGAGGAAGTGAGGAGCAATGAGCAGTTCTTC.

The V call is TRBV11-3, the J call TRBJ2-3, with D possibly being TRBD2 (5 bases). The ends were cut back, 1 base at V and 4 bases at J, with 12 bases in the middle. The germline V gene has CDR1 SGHNT and CDR2 YENEEA. The CDR3 is made up of 15 amino acids. The CDR3 bases are TGTGCCAGCAGCTTAGCCGAGGGTGAGGCAGATACGCAGTATTTT. Translating gives CASSLAEGEADTQYF.

The rearrangement uses TRBV6-6 and TRBJ2-7, with a weak D call TRBD2 (7 bases). Germline V CDR1 and CDR2: MNHNY, SVGAGI (reference sequence). The CDR3 is made up of 15 amino acids. V shed 3 bases and J shed 7 bases, with 19 bases lying between them. CDR3 loop: CASSYLGGAGSEQYF. The CDR3 region has the DNA TGTGCCAGCAGTTATCTGGGGGGGGCCGGGAGTGAGCAGTACTTC.

In the case of this clone: The junction departs from the called germline gene at one end, perhaps through a read error. The V and J genes are TRBV14 and TRBJ2-2, with a tentative D call TRBD1 (7 bases). Per the germline V gene, CDR1 is SGHDN and CDR2 is FVKESK. The CDR3 covers 14 residues. The CDR3 bases are TGTGCCAGCAGCCACTTGACAGGGCTCGGGGGGCTGTTTTTT. This translates into CASSHLTGLGGLFF.

CDR3 residues: CAGLRGRGYGYTF. CDR3 nucleotide sequence: TGTGCCGGCCTCAGGGGGCGGGGGTATGGCTACACCTTC. The chain carries TRBV30 and TRBJ1-2; 8 nucleotides agree with TRBD1. Trimming took 8 bases from V and 5 from J; bases not matched to a gene: 10. CDR3 length: 13 residues. Germline values: CDR1 GTSNPN, CDR2 SVGIG (reference sequence). The entire variable domain, with the rest obtained from reference TRBV30 and TRBJ1-2, is as follows: SQTIHQWPATLVQPVGSPLSLECTVEGTSNPNLYWYRQAAGRGLQLLFYSVGIGQISSEVPQNLSASRPQDRQFILSSKKLLLSDSGFYLCAGLRGRGYGYTFGSGTRLTVV.

The V call is TRBV19, the J call TRBJ2-7, with TRBD1 as a possible D gene (5 bases). Germline lookup yields CDR1 LNHDA and CDR2 SQIVND (reference sequence). Trimming took off 6 bases at V and 6 bases at J, with 18 bases between the two ends. The CDR3 runs to 14 residues. This CDR3 is CASSPDQGYGEQYF. The CDR3 region has the DNA TGTGCCAGTAGCCCGGACCAGGGCTATGGCGAGCAGTACTTC. Full variable domain (remainder filled in from reference TRBV19 and TRBJ2-7): DGGITQSPKYLFRKEGQNVTLSCEQNLNHDAMYWYRQDPGQGLRLIYYSQIVNDFQKGDIAEGYSVSREKKESFPLTVTSAQKNPTAFYLCASSPDQGYGEQYFGPGTRLTVT.

The V gene is TRBV7-2, the J gene TRBJ1-2; possible D gene TRBD1, 5 bases. This CDR3 region has 14 residues. V was shortened by 0 bases and J by 6 bases, with 11 bases between the two germline ends. Per germline, CDR1 SGHTA and CDR2 FQGNSA. The CDR3 DNA reads as TGTGCCAGCAGCTTAGCGAGCAGGGAGGATGGCTACACCTTC. It yields the protein CASSLASREDGYTF. The full variable domain, with the rest looked up from reference TRBV7-2 and TRBJ1-2, is GAGVSQSPSNKVTEKGKDVELRCDPISGHTALYWYRQSLGQGLEFLIYFQGNSAPDKSGLPSDRFSAERTGGSVSTLTIQRTQQEDSAVYLCASSLASREDGYTFGSGTRLTVV.

The chain couples TRBV6-4 to TRBJ2-2, with a possible D match to TRBD1 (6 bases). This CDR3 comprises 14 residues. Per germline, CDR1 MRHNA and CDR2 SNTAGT. Trimming removed 2 bases at V and 7 bases at J, with 11 bases between. The CDR3 here is CASSDTGKSGELFF. The CDR3 nucleotides are TGTGCCAGCAGTGACACAGGGAAGAGCGGGGAGCTGTTTTTT.

The chain uses TRBV5-1 and TRBJ2-7; D is uncertain. The CDR3 loop spans 14 amino acids. V was cut by 2 bases and J by 0 bases, with 9 bases left in between. Germline CDR1 SGHRS, CDR2 YFSETQ. CDR3 protein: CASSFNAYSYEQYF. The CDR3, as DNA: TGCGCCAGCAGCTTCAACGCGTACTCCTACGAGCAGTACTTC.

Details on this clone: The junction departs from germline at one end; a sequencing error may be responsible. This sequence joins TRBV2 and TRBJ2-7; D unclear. Germline values: CDR1 SNHLY, CDR2 FYNNEI. CDR3 length equals 14 residues. CDR3 DNA: TGTGTCAGCAGTGAAACTTCCCCGACGGGCGAGCAGTACTTC. It is translated as CVSSETSPTGEQYF.

The chain uses TRBV6-1 and TRBJ1-1; D is uncertain. Trimming removed 1 base at V and 1 base at J, with 4 bases between. Germline lookup yields CDR1 MNHNS and CDR2 SASEGT. CDR3 length equals 13 residues. The CDR3, as DNA: TGTGCCAGCAGTGAAGGGAGGAACACTGAAGCTTTCTTT. It encodes CASSEGRNTEAFF.

The genes are TRBV28 and TRBJ1-5, with 10 bases lining up with TRBD1. This CDR3 contains 14 residues. Germline-derived CDR1 and CDR2 are MDHEN and SYDVKM. After removal of 3 bases from V and 4 bases from J, the junction contained 0 bases not matched to a gene. The CDR3 here is CASSLDRGNQPQHF. The CDR3 nucleotides are TGTGCCAGCAGTTTGGACAGGGGGAATCAGCCCCAGCATTTT.